This T cell receptor (beta chain) originates from a study of blood T cell repertoires in COVID-19. The overall study: The United States, Italy and Spain supplied acute and convalescent COVID-19 samples. In each case, the material was cDNA or gDNA derived from T cells, B-cell-depleted T cells, or PBMCs.

Original methodology: It was from reference gene primer amplification that nucleated cell counts were estimated. TCRdb's table, derived via immunoSEQ multiplex PCR, lists solely in-frame clones and lacks some. V, J and clone size derive from that table, while D and trimming were established from the DNA sequence. Here the sample spans around 150,000 clones, 75% to 90% being singletons. V was pared by 2 bases and J by 1 base, with 17 bases between. Germline V lookup: CDR1 GTSNPN, CDR2 SVGIG (reference sequence). The CDR3 is 16 amino acids. J is TRBJ1-2 and V is TRBV30; tentative D call: TRBD1 (5 bases). This clonotype was sampled from a man in his 60s with active or convalescent COVID-19. Sequenced material: peripheral blood. The CDR3 loop reads CAWSNRPGTYNYGYTF. CDR3 DNA: TGTGCCTGGAGTAATCGACCCGGGACTTATAACTATGGCTACACCTTC.